The table lists the clone carrying this T cell receptor (beta chain) with a count of one. Its antigen is unknown. This specimen belongs to a study of vaccination and CD4 T cells after COVID-19. At the level of the study: Six males and four females, two Hispanic, made up the convalescents.

Sequenced with the Oncomine TCR Beta short-read assay was DNA taken from cultured CD4+ T cells. From the PCR reads, TCRdb called clonotypes with MiXCR, one entry per CDR3 protein. Seen here are roughly 12,000 distinct CDR3 sequences, roughly 44% observed once, and the top ten hold roughly 18%. Specified treatment: approximately 9-day PBMC culture with coronavirus spike peptide pools or control peptides (ViraFEST assay). By negative selection, CD4+ T cells were isolated once culture had run for 10 days. The germline CDR1 and CDR2 sequences are DFQATT and SNEGSKA (reference sequence). Trimming removed 0 bases from V and 5 bases from J; junction bases left unmatched: 11. The CDR3 loop spans 17 amino acids.

The chain uses TRBV20-1 and TRBJ2-2, with 8 nucleotides matching TRBD2. The receptor was derived from a human donor with COVID-19. Input material: cultured CD4+ T cells from blood. For the CDR3, the DNA is TGCAGTGCTAGAGATCGTATTATAGCGGGGCGAACCGGGGAGCTGTTTTTT. This encodes CSARDRIIAGRTGELFF.